What follows are 27 T cell receptor beta chains derived from one specimen sequenced in a study of long-term antiretroviral therapy in people with HIV. This was the immunoSEQ v3.0 assay at survey level. Sequencing used immunoSEQ multiplex PCR; TCRdb keeps in-frame clones, though not all of them. The sample has 20,000 to 30,000 clones, around 85% seen once. The sample was unsorted PBMCs, taken 2.3 years after starting antiretroviral therapy. These receptors were taken from a man in his forties with HIV.

This chain joins TRBV2 and TRBJ1-2; perhaps TRBD1 as D (6 bases). The germline V gene has CDR1 SNHLY and CDR2 FYNNEI. The V end was cut by 5 bases, the J end by 3 bases, with 10 bases between. This CDR3 is built from 13 residues. The CDR3 protein is CASSSEGDYGYTF. The CDR3 region has the DNA TGTGCCAGCAGTTCGGAGGGGGACTATGGCTACACCTTC.

This sequence joins TRBV4-1 and TRBJ2-7; a possible D gene is TRBD1 (6 bases). The CDR3 is 13 residues long. Per the germline V gene, CDR1 is MGHRA and CDR2 is YSYEKL. V was pared by 1 base and J by 3 bases, with 7 bases between. The CDR3: CASSQGTDYEQYF. CDR3 nucleotide sequence: TGCGCCAGCAGCCAAGGGACAGACTACGAGCAGTACTTC.

The chain has TRBV9 and TRBJ2-2, with TRBD1 as a possible D gene (6 bases). The CDR3 is 15 residues long. Germline values: CDR1 SGDLS, CDR2 YYNGEE. V lost 4 bases, J lost 2 bases, and 12 bases lay in between. The CDR3, as DNA: TGTGCCAGCAGCTCTACAGGGAGAAACACCGGGGAGCTGTTTTTT. This encodes CASSSTGRNTGELFF.

The chain is built from TRBV10-3 and TRBJ1-3; unclear D gene. Germline V gene lookup returns CDR1 ENHRY and CDR2 SYGVKD. The V end was cut by 6 bases, the J end by 3 bases, with 9 bases between. This CDR3 is built from 13 residues. DNA of the CDR3: TGTGCCATCAGCCCAGCGATTGGAAACACCATATATTTT. Translation gives CAISPAIGNTIYF.

The chain carries TRBV7-9 and TRBJ1-4; D possibly corresponds to TRBD1 (5 bases). Germline CDR1 SEHNR, CDR2 FQNEAQ (reference sequence). Trimming took off 1 base at V and 8 bases at J, with 17 bases between the two ends. The CDR3 is 16 amino acids. The chain's CDR3 is CASSLVWAGGQEKLFF. Written as DNA, the CDR3 is TGTGCCAGCAGCTTAGTGTGGGCCGGGGGTCAGGAAAAACTGTTTTTT.

The V gene is TRBV9, the J gene TRBJ2-7; TRBD1 matches 7 bases. Trimming took 4 bases from V and 6 from J; bases not matched to a gene: 7. This CDR3 has 13 residues. Germline lookup yields CDR1 SGDLS and CDR2 YYNGEE. CDR3 in amino acids: CASSITGDGEQYF. The CDR3 nucleotides are TGTGCCAGCAGCATAACAGGGGATGGCGAGCAGTACTTC.

DNA for the CDR3: TGTGCCAGTAGTAGCGGACAGGGCGGTTACAATGAGCAGTTCTTC. The encoded protein is CASSSGQGGYNEQFF. The genes are TRBV19 and TRBJ2-1, with 8 positions matching TRBD1. V shed 4 bases and J 4 bases; nucleotides not matched to a gene: 6. The CDR3 spans 15 residues. CDR1 LNHDA and CDR2 SQIVND come from the germline V gene (reference sequence).

Only one count was recorded for this clone. The rearrangement joins TRBV6-6 to TRBJ1-1; tentatively, D is TRBD1 (5 bases). The germline gives CDR1 MNHNY, CDR2 SVGAGI (reference sequence). Trimming stripped 2 bases from V and 5 bases from J, with 9 bases between. The CDR3 covers 13 residues. Written as DNA, the CDR3 is TGTGCCAGCAGTTACGTTGAGGGGACTGAAGCTTTCTTT. This translates into CASSYVEGTEAFF.

The V gene is TRBV6-5, the J gene TRBJ1-1, with TRBD1 matching over 9 bases. V lost 4 bases, J lost 4 bases, and 7 bases stayed unmatched. CDR3 length equals 15 residues. In germline, CDR1 is MNHEY, CDR2 SVGAGI. CDR3 in amino acids: CASSWTGVSGTEAFF. Here the CDR3 DNA reads TGTGCCAGCAGTTGGACAGGGGTATCAGGCACTGAAGCTTTCTTT.

This sequence joins TRBV5-1 and TRBJ2-7, with D possibly being TRBD2 (6 bases). Germline values: CDR1 SGHRS, CDR2 YFSETQ. The length of the CDR3 is 15 residues. V lost 3 bases and J 0 bases, leaving 13 bases between the germline ends. CDR3 sequence (DNA): TGCGCCAGCAGCTCCGCGGGGCTGGGCTCCTACGAGCAGTACTTC. Residues: CASSSAGLGSYEQYF.

V and J are TRBV10-3 and TRBJ1-5, with D maybe TRBD1 (5 bases). The V end was cut by 5 bases, the J end by 4 bases, with 15 bases between. The CDR3 consists of 15 residues. Per the germline V gene, CDR1 is ENHRY and CDR2 is SYGVKD. CDR3 region: CAISQGTGANQPQHF. In DNA, the CDR3 is TGTGCCATCAGTCAGGGAACCGGAGCAAATCAGCCCCAGCATTTT.

The rearrangement links TRBV2 to TRBJ2-2; D possibly corresponds to TRBD2 (6 bases). Germline assignment: CDR1 SNHLY and CDR2 FYNNEI. V gave up 6 bases and J gave up 5 bases, with 13 bases separating them. There are 14 residues in the CDR3. The CDR3 reads CASREIAVTGELFF. The DNA of the CDR3 is TGTGCCAGCAGAGAAATAGCGGTAACCGGGGAGCTGTTTTTT. Full variable domain (missing parts from reference TRBV2 and TRBJ2-2): EPEVTQTPSHQVTQMGQEVILRCVPISNHLYFYWYRQILGQKVEFLVSFYNNEISEKSEIFDDQFSVERPDGSNFTLKIRSTKLEDSAMYFCASREIAVTGELFFGEGSRLTVL.

CDR3 residues: CASSKDREVYYNSPLHF. The CDR3 bases are TGTGCCAGCAGCAAAGACAGGGAGGTTTACTATAATTCACCCCTCCACTTT. The rearrangement links TRBV9 to TRBJ1-6; 7 bases align to TRBD1. The CDR3 has 17 residues. CDR1 and CDR2 (germline): SGDLS, YYNGEE. Unmatched junction bases numbered 10, after V lost 4 bases and J lost 3 bases.

The chain has TRBV4-1 and TRBJ2-3, with D possibly called TRBD1 or TRBD2 (5 bases each). Per the germline V gene, CDR1 is MGHRA and CDR2 is YSYEKL. The CDR3 loop spans 17 amino acids. V gave up 0 bases and J gave up 2 bases, with 15 bases separating them. The CDR3 nucleotides are TGCGCCAGCAGCCAAGAGGACGGGACCCTTACCACAGATACGCAGTATTTT. It codes for CASSQEDGTLTTDTQYF.

V gene TRBV11-2 combines with J gene TRBJ1-1; the D gene is possibly TRBD1 (5 bases). The length of the CDR3 is 14 residues. Germline V lookup: CDR1 SGHAT, CDR2 FQNNGV. Trimming took off 5 bases at V and 5 bases at J, with 15 bases between the two ends. The CDR3 DNA is TGTGCCAGCAGCGATGGGGGACCGGTTACTGAAGCTTTCTTT. It codes for CASSDGGPVTEAFF.

This rearrangement joins TRBV4-1 to TRBJ1-4; no clear D gene. The CDR3 consists of 16 residues. V was clipped by 3 bases and J by 0 bases, with 11 bases between them. Per the germline V gene, CDR1 is MGHRA and CDR2 is YSYEKL. As DNA, the CDR3 is TGCGCCAGCAGCCAGTACGACGGTGCAACTAATGAAAAACTGTTTTTT. It yields the protein CASSQYDGATNEKLFF.

V usage is TRBV11-2 and J usage is TRBJ1-2; D unclear. Trimming shortened V by 4 bases and J by 0 bases, and 18 bases separated the two germline ends. This CDR3 has 17 amino acids. From germline, CDR1 is SGHAT and CDR2 FQNNGV. The CDR3 region is CASSSPRHRGANYGYTF. The CDR3 DNA is TGTGCCAGCAGCTCCCCGAGGCATCGGGGAGCTAACTATGGCTACACCTTC.

V gene TRBV19 combines with J gene TRBJ1-5, with a weak D call TRBD1 (6 bases). The CDR3 extends over 15 amino acids. V gave up 5 bases and J gave up 4 bases, with 15 bases separating them. CDR1 and CDR2 (germline): LNHDA, SQIVND (reference sequence). The chain's CDR3 is CASSYVQGYNQPQHF. In nucleotides, the CDR3 is TGTGCCAGTAGTTACGTACAGGGTTATAATCAGCCCCAGCATTTT. Filled out from reference TRBV19 and TRBJ1-5, the complete variable domain reads DGGITQSPKYLFRKEGQNVTLSCEQNLNHDAMYWYRQDPGQGLRLIYYSQIVNDFQKGDIAEGYSVSREKKESFPLTVTSAQKNPTAFYLCASSYVQGYNQPQHFGDGTRLSIL.

DNA of the CDR3: TGCGCCAGCAGCTTGGGGGATGACAGGGCAAGCTCCTACGAGCAGTACTTC. Translating it yields CASSLGDDRASSYEQYF. The chain is built from TRBV5-1 and TRBJ2-7; 7 nucleotides match TRBD1. The CDR3 sequence is 17 residues long. From germline, CDR1 is SGHRS and CDR2 YFSETQ. The ends lost 0 bases at V and 0 bases at J; junction bases unmatched: 9.

This chain joins TRBV6-5 and TRBJ1-2, with 7 nucleotides matching TRBD1. The length of the CDR3 is 16 residues. Looked up from germline, CDR1 is MNHEY and CDR2 is SVGAGI. Trimming took 2 bases from V and 0 from J; bases not matched to a gene: 6. The CDR3 DNA reads as TGTGCCAGCAGTTACCACCGGGACAGAGCTAACTATGGCTACACCTTC. Translating gives CASSYHRDRANYGYTF.

The chain carries TRBV19 and TRBJ2-1; 12 bases align to TRBD2. V dropped 1 base and J dropped 7; count of bases not matched to a gene: 2. CDR3 length: 15 amino acids. Germline values: CDR1 LNHDA, CDR2 SQIVND (reference sequence). CDR3 nucleotides: TGTGCCAGTAGTATAGTGGGACTAGCGGGTAATGAGCAGTTCTTC. Protein: CASSIVGLAGNEQFF.

V gene TRBV5-8 combines with J gene TRBJ2-3; possible D gene TRBD1, 5 bases. Germline CDR1 reads SGHTS; CDR2 reads YDEGEE. The ends were cut back, 9 bases at V and 1 base at J, with 12 bases in the middle. The CDR3 runs 13 residues. CDR3 residues: CATRVAGTDTQYF. The CDR3 DNA sequence: TGTGCCACCAGGGTAGCAGGCACAGATACGCAGTATTTT.

This chain links TRBV5-1 with TRBJ2-7, with 10 bases identical to TRBD1. Germline-derived CDR1 and CDR2 are SGHRS and YFSETQ. The CDR3 loop spans 15 amino acids. After removal of 4 bases from V and 6 bases from J, the junction contained 10 bases not matched to a gene. CDR3 coding DNA: TGCGCCAGCAGCCGGGGGACAGGGGATATAATCGAGCAGTACTTC. Protein: CASSRGTGDIIEQYF.

This clone was seen just once. The chain is built from TRBV7-9 and TRBJ2-3; no clear D. Germline CDR1 reads SEHNR; CDR2 reads FQNEAQ (reference sequence). CDR3 size: 14 residues. Trimming shortened V by 4 bases and J by 3 bases, and 11 bases separated the two germline ends. CDR3 residues: CASSSPDGTDTQYF. The CDR3 DNA sequence: TGTGCCAGCAGCTCCCCTGACGGGACAGATACGCAGTATTTT.

The chain carries TRBV30 and TRBJ1-1; D not resolved. This CDR3 is built from 14 residues. With 3 bases removed from V and 0 bases from J, the gap between germline ends came to 11 bases. The V gene's germline CDR1 is GTSNPN and CDR2 SVGIG (reference sequence). Here the CDR3 DNA reads TGTGCCTGGAGCGACCCCTCGATGAACACTGAAGCTTTCTTT. It codes for CAWSDPSMNTEAFF.

The chain joins TRBV10-2 to TRBJ1-2; D remains ambiguous. This CDR3 comprises 15 residues. V lost 3 bases and J lost 0, with 11 bases in between. Germline V gene sequence: CDR1 WSHSY, CDR2 SAAADI. CDR3: CASSDPWQANYGYTF. The CDR3 DNA sequence: TGCGCCAGCAGTGACCCCTGGCAGGCTAACTATGGCTACACCTTC.

The rearrangement uses TRBV5-6 and TRBJ2-6, with 7 nucleotides matching TRBD1. With V trimmed by 7 bases and J by 0 bases, 13 bases remained unmatched. Germline V lookup: CDR1 SGHDT, CDR2 YYEEEE. The length of the CDR3 is 18 residues. DNA of the CDR3: TGTGCCAGCGGTCCCTCGATTCCAGGGGGCTCTGGGGCCAACGTCCTGACTTTC. It yields the protein CASGPSIPGGSGANVLTF. The full variable domain, completed using reference TRBV5-6 and TRBJ2-6, is DAGVTQSPTHLIKTRGQQVTLRCSPKSGHDTVSWYQQALGQGPQFIFQYYEEEERQRGNFPDRFSGHQFPNYSSELNVNALLLGDSALYLCASGPSIPGGSGANVLTFGAGSRLTVL.